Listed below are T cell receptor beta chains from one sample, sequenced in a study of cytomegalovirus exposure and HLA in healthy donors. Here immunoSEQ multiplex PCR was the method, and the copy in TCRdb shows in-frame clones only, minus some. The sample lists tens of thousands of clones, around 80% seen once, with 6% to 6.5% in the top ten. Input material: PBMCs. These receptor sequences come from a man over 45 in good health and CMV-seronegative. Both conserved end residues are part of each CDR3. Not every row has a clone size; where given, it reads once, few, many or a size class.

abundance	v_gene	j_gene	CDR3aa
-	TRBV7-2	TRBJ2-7	CASTKDRTISYEQYF
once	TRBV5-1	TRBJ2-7	CASSQDSYSYEQYF
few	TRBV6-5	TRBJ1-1	CASSRDRRTEAFF
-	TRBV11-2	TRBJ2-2	CASSLVTRNTGELFF
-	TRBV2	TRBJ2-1	CASSDGPYNEQFF
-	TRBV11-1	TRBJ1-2	CASSTRTGRDNYGYTF
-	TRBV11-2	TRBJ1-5	CASSSGEGNQPQHF
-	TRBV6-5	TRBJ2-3	CASSPPGTDTQYF
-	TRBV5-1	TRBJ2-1	CASSLVVGGDNEQFF
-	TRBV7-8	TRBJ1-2	CASSPPGRYGYTF
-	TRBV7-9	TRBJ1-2	CASSQTDRGYGYTF
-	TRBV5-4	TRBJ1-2	CASSLSQGATNYGYTF